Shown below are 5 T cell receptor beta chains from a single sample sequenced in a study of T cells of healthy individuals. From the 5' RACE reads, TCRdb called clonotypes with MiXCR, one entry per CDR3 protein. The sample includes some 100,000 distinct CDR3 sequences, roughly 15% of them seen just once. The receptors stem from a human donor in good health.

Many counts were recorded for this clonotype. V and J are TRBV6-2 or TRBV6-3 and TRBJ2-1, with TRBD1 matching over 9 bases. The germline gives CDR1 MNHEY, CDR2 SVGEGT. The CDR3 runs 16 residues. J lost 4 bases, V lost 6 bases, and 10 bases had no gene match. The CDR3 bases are TGTGCCAGCAGCCGAGACAGGGGGGATTGGTACAATGAGCAGTTCTTC. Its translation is CASSRDRGDWYNEQFF.

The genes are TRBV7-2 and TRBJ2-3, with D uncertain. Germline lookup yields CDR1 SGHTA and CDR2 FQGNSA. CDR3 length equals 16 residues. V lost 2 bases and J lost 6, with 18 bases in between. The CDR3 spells CASSLTSDASYDTQYF. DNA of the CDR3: TGTGCCAGCAGCTTAACCTCAGACGCATCCTACGATACGCAGTATTTT.

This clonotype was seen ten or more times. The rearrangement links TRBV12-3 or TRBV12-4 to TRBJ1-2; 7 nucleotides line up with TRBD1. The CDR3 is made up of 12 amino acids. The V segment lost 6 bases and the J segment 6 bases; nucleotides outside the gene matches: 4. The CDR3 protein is CASSPDRNGYTF. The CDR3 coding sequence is TGTGCCAGCAGCCCGGACAGGAATGGCTACACCTTC.

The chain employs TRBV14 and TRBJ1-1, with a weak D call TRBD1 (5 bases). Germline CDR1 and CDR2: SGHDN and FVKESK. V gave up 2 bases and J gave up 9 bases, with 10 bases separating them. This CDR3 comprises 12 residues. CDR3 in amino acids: CASSQWGWKAFF. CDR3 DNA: TGTGCCAGCAGCCAATGGGGGTGGAAAGCTTTCTTT.

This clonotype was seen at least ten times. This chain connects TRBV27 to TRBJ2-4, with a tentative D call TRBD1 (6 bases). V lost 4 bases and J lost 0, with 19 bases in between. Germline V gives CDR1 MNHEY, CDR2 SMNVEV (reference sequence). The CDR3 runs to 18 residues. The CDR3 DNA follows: TGTGCCAGCAGTTCCGCAATGCGGACAGCACTAGCCAAAAACATTCAGTACTTC. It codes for CASSSAMRTALAKNIQYF.